The 14 T cell receptor beta chains reported below all come from one sample, sequenced in a study of blood T cells in healthy people across ages. Using a J-beta primer mix together with a sample-barcoded 5' primer, a second PCR was run for roughly 6 to 12 cycles. TCRdb used MiXCR to reprocess the 5' RACE reads, holding one entry per CDR3 protein. The sample contains 1,800,000 or so distinct CDR3 sequences, about two fifths of which appear only once. Sequenced: blood. The receptor set was obtained from a human donor in good health.

Only a few counts were recorded for this clonotype. V and J are TRBV7-2 and TRBJ2-3, with 11 bases identical to TRBD2. J lost 3 bases, V lost 4 bases, and 12 bases had no gene match. Germline CDR1 reads SGHTA; CDR2 reads FQGNSA. The CDR3 runs to 18 residues. CDR3 sequence: CASSSRASGGIRTDTQYF. The CDR3, as DNA: TGTGCCAGCAGCTCCCGGGCTAGCGGGGGGATCCGGACAGATACGCAGTATTTT. The entire variable domain, with the rest obtained from reference TRBV7-2 and TRBJ2-3, is as follows: GAGVSQSPSNKVTEKGKDVELRCDPISGHTALYWYRQSLGQGLEFLIYFQGNSAPDKSGLPSDRFSAERTGGSVSTLTIQRTQQEDSAVYLCASSSRASGGIRTDTQYFGPGTRLTVL.

This chain links TRBV27 with TRBJ2-1; tentative D call: TRBD2 (6 bases). CDR3 length equals 15 residues. Germline lookup yields CDR1 MNHEY and CDR2 SMNVEV (reference sequence). V was cut by 3 bases and J by 4 bases, with 13 bases left in between. This chain's CDR3 is CASSLEGRFYNEQFF. The CDR3 bases are TGTGCCAGCAGTTTGGAGGGAAGGTTTTACAATGAGCAGTTCTTC.

This clonotype was counted many times. The chain couples TRBV3-1 to TRBJ2-7; the match to TRBD2 covers 9 bases. Germline-derived CDR1 and CDR2 are LGHDT and YNNKEL (reference sequence). This CDR3 is built from 17 residues. The V gene end was trimmed by 0 bases and the J gene end by 4 bases; junction bases not matched to a gene: 10. The CDR3 bases are TGTGCCAGCAGCCAAGACGGCGGGGGGGCCACGTCTTACGAGCAGTACTTC. Translated: CASSQDGGGATSYEQYF.

The V gene is TRBV5-5, the J gene TRBJ2-3; D not certain. The CDR3 loop spans 12 amino acids. V lost 5 bases and J 6 bases, leaving 10 bases between the germline ends. Germline CDR1 is SGHKS and CDR2 is YYEKEE (reference sequence). The CDR3 loop reads CASRSDGDTQYF. The CDR3, as DNA: TGTGCCAGCAGATCCGATGGGGATACGCAGTATTTT. Using reference TRBV5-5 and TRBJ2-3 for the parts outside the CDR3, the full variable domain is DAGVTQSPTHLIKTRGQQVTLRCSPISGHKSVSWYQQVLGQGPQFIFQYYEKEERGRGNFPDRFSARQFPNYSSELNVNALLLGDSALYLCASRSDGDTQYFGPGTRLTVL.

The genes are TRBV7-2 and TRBJ2-1, with 10 bases aligning to TRBD2. Germline CDR1 reads SGHTA; CDR2 reads FQGNSA. The CDR3 runs 15 residues. V dropped 5 bases and J dropped 4; count of bases not matched to a gene: 5. The CDR3, as DNA: TGTGCCAGCAGCCGGGGGACTAGCGAGTACAATGAGCAGTTCTTC. It yields the protein CASSRGTSEYNEQFF.

The chain recombines TRBV6-1 with TRBJ2-2, with a tentative D call TRBD1 (6 bases). V was cut by 6 bases and J by 3 bases, with 17 bases left in between. The CDR3 covers 16 residues. From germline, CDR1 is MNHNS and CDR2 SASEGT. Here the CDR3 reads CASSSRLDSYTGELFF. The CDR3 coding sequence is TGTGCCAGCAGCTCAAGGCTGGACAGTTACACCGGGGAGCTGTTTTTT.

The chain recombines TRBV2 with TRBJ1-2; 8 positions match TRBD1. The CDR3 length is 13 residues. The ends lost 6 bases at V and 7 bases at J; junction bases unmatched: 7. CDR1 is SNHLY and CDR2 is FYNNEI in the germline V gene. The CDR3 is CASRAQGASGYTF. In nucleotides, the CDR3 is TGTGCCAGCAGGGCTCAGGGGGCCTCTGGCTACACCTTC.

V is TRBV20-1 and J is TRBJ2-5, with D perhaps TRBD1 (5 bases). The germline V and J ends were trimmed by 3 bases and 5 bases, with 13 bases remaining between them. Germline values: CDR1 DFQATT, CDR2 SNEGSKA (reference sequence). The CDR3 sequence is 13 residues long. Here the CDR3 DNA reads TGCAGTGCTAGGCCCTCAGGGTGGGAGACCCAGTACTTC. It yields the protein CSARPSGWETQYF.

The chain carries TRBV7-2 and TRBJ2-7; tentative D call: TRBD1 (5 bases). The CDR3 totals 15 residues. Trimming stripped 3 bases from V and 3 bases from J, with 15 bases between. The V gene's germline CDR1 is SGHTA and CDR2 FQGNSA. The CDR3 bases are TGTGCCAGCAGCTTGGGGCGGCCGAACCACTACGAGCAGTACTTC. It is translated as CASSLGRPNHYEQYF.

The chain couples TRBV9 to TRBJ1-5; the D is unclear. The V end lost 4 bases, the J end lost 5 bases, and 13 bases lay between the germline ends. The CDR3 has 14 amino acids. Germline V gene lookup returns CDR1 SGDLS and CDR2 YYNGEE. Written as DNA, the CDR3 is TGTGCCAGCAGCCAGACACCTGACCATCAGCCCCAGCATTTT. Amino acids: CASSQTPDHQPQHF.

Only a few counts were recorded for this clonotype. The V gene is TRBV4-1, the J gene TRBJ2-3, with TRBD2 matching 9 bases. Germline CDR1 MGHRA, CDR2 YSYEKL. The CDR3 loop spans 18 amino acids. The trim removed 1 base at V and 0 bases at J, leaving 8 bases unmatched. The DNA of the CDR3 is TGCGCCAGCAGCCAAGTAGCGGGGGCCTCGACTAGCACAGATACGCAGTATTTT. Its protein product is CASSQVAGASTSTDTQYF.

Written as DNA, the CDR3 is TGTGCCAGCAGACTAAGCGGGGGGCCCCTCAATGAGCAGTTCTTC. Its protein product is CASRLSGGPLNEQFF. This sequence joins TRBV6-2 or TRBV6-3 and TRBJ2-1; 9 bases map to TRBD2. V lost 6 bases to trimming and J lost 6 bases; unmatched junction nucleotides: 9. This CDR3 contains 15 residues. Germline V CDR1 and CDR2: MNHEY, SVGEGT.

This clonotype was found a few times. The chain uses TRBV5-5 and TRBJ2-1; D perhaps matches TRBD2 (6 bases). In germline, CDR1 is SGHKS, CDR2 YYEKEE (reference sequence). V lost 0 bases and J lost 0, with 16 bases in between. The CDR3 is made up of 18 amino acids. Written as DNA, the CDR3 is TGTGCCAGCAGCTTGGGCGGGGTACGATTACACTCCTACAATGAGCAGTTCTTC. It codes for CASSLGGVRLHSYNEQFF. Complete variable domain (other parts from reference TRBV5-5 and TRBJ2-1): DAGVTQSPTHLIKTRGQQVTLRCSPISGHKSVSWYQQVLGQGPQFIFQYYEKEERGRGNFPDRFSARQFPNYSSELNVNALLLGDSALYLCASSLGGVRLHSYNEQFFGPGTRLTVL.

This chain links TRBV27 with TRBJ1-2, with 9 bases fitting TRBD1. Trimming cost V 2 bases and J 3 bases; bases outside gene matches: 7. The CDR3 extends over 16 amino acids. Germline loops: CDR1 MNHEY, CDR2 SMNVEV (reference sequence). CDR3 DNA sequence: TGTGCCAGCAGTTTAATCGCCACAGGGGGCGACTATGGCTACACCTTC. It encodes CASSLIATGGDYGYTF.